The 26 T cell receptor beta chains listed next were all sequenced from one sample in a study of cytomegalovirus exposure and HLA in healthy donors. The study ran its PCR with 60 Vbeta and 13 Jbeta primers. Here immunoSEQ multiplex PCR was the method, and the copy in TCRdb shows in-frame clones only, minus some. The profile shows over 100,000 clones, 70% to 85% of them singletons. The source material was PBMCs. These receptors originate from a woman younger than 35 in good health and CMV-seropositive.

The CDR3 protein is CASSSAPGGDWELFF. DNA of the CDR3: TGTGCCAGCAGCTCCGCCCCGGGGGGAGATTGGGAGCTGTTTTTT. The chain is built from TRBV5-4 and TRBJ2-2, with 7 nucleotides matching TRBD2. V dropped 3 bases and J dropped 9; count of bases not matched to a gene: 11. This CDR3 spans 15 amino acids. CDR1 and CDR2 from the germline V gene are SGHNT and YYREEE (reference sequence).

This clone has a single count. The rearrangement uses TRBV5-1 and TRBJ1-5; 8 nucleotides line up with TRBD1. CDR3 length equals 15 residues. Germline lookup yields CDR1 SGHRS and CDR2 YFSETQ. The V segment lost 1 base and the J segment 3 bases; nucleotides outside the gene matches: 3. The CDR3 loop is CASSLMGQVNQPQHF. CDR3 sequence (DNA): TGCGCCAGCAGCTTGATGGGACAGGTCAATCAGCCCCAGCATTTT.

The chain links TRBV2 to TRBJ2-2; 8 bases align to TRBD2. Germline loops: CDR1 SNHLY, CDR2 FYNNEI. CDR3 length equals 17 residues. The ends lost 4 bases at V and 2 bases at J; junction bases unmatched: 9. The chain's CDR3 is CASSVQSGGPNTGELFF. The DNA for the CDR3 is TGTGCCAGCAGTGTTCAGTCGGGAGGGCCAAACACCGGGGAGCTGTTTTTT. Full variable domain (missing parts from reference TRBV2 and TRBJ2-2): EPEVTQTPSHQVTQMGQEVILRCVPISNHLYFYWYRQILGQKVEFLVSFYNNEISEKSEIFDDQFSVERPDGSNFTLKIRSTKLEDSAMYFCASSVQSGGPNTGELFFGEGSRLTVL.

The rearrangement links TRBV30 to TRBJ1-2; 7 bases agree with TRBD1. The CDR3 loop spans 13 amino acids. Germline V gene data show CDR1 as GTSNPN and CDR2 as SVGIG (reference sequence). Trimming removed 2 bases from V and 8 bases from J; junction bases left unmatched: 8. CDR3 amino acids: CAWSRGTVLGYTF. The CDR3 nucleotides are TGTGCCTGGAGTCGGGGGACAGTCCTCGGCTACACCTTC.

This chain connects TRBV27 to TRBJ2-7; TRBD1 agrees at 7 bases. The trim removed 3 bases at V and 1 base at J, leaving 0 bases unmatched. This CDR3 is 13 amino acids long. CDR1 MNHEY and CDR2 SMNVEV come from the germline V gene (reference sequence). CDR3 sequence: CASSLGQSYEQYF. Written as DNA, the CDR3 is TGTGCCAGCAGTTTGGGACAGTCCTACGAGCAGTACTTC.

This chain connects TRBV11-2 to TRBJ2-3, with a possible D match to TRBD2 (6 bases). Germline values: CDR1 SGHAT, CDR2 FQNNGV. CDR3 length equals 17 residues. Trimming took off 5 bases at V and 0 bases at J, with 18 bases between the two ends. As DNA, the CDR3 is TGTGCCAGCAGCCACACTCAGCGGGTGGGGAGCACAGATACGCAGTATTTT. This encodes CASSHTQRVGSTDTQYF.

The DNA for the CDR3 is TGCGCCAGCAGCTTGGCCTCGGGGGGCTACACTGAAGCTTTCTTT. Its translation: CASSLASGGYTEAFF. The chain recombines TRBV5-1 with TRBJ1-1; TRBD1 might be the D (6 bases). Between the trimmed V and J ends, which lost 0 bases and 3 bases, there was a span of 12 bases. The germline V gene encodes CDR1 SGHRS and CDR2 YFSETQ. The CDR3 sequence is 15 residues long.

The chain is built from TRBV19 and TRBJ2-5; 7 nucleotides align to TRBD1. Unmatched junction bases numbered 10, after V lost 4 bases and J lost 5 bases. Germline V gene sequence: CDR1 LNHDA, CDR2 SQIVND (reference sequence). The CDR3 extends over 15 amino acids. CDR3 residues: CASSRGGWFGETQYF. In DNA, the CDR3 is TGTGCCAGTAGTAGAGGGGGCTGGTTTGGGGAGACCCAGTACTTC.

In nucleotides, the CDR3 is TGTGCCAGCTCACCACCGAACGCCAGGGGTAGCTACGAGCAGTACTTC. Amino acids: CASSPPNARGSYEQYF. The J gene is TRBJ2-7, the V gene TRBV18; D might be TRBD1 (6 bases). Looked up from germline, CDR1 is KGHSH and CDR2 is LQKENI. Trimming shortened V by 0 bases and J by 3 bases, and 15 bases separated the two germline ends. The CDR3 spans 16 residues.

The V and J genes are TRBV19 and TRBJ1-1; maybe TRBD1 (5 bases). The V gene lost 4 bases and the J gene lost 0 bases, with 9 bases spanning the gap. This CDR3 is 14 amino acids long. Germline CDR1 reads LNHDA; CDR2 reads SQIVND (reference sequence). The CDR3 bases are TGTGCCAGTAGTAGAGGACACGTGAACACTGAAGCTTTCTTT. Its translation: CASSRGHVNTEAFF.

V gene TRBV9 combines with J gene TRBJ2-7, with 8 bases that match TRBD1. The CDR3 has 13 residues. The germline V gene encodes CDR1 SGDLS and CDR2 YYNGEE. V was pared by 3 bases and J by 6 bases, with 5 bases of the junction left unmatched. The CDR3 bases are TGTGCCAGCAGCGGAACCACAGGGGGCGAGCAGTACTTC. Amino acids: CASSGTTGGEQYF.

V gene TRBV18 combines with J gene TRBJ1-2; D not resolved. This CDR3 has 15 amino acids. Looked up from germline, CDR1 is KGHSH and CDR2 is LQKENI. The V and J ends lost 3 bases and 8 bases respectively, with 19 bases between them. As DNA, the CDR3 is TGTGCCAGCTCACCGGTGAGAACGGGAGAATGGGGCTACACCTTC. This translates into CASSPVRTGEWGYTF.

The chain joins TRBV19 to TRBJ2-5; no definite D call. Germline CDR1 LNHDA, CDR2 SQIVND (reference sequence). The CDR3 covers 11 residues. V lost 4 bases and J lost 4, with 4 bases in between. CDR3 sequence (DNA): TGTGCCAGTAGTACGTCAGAGACCCAGTACTTC. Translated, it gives CASSTSETQYF.

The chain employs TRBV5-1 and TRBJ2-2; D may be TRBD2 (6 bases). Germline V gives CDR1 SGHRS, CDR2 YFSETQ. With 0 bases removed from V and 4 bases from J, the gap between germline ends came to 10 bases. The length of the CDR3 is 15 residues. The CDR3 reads CASSLDGSVTGELFF. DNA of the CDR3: TGCGCCAGCAGCTTGGACGGGAGTGTCACCGGGGAGCTGTTTTTT. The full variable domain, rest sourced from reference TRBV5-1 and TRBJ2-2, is KAGVTQTPRYLIKTRGQQVTLSCSPISGHRSVSWYQQTPGQGLQFLFEYFSETQRNKGNFPGRFSGRQFSNSRSEMNVSTLELGDSALYLCASSLDGSVTGELFFGEGSRLTVL.

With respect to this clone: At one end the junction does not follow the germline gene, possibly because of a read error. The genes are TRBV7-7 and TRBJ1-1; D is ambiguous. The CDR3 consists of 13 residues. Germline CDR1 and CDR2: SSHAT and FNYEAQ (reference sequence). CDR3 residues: CASSYSLCTEAFF. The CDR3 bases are TGTGCTAGCAGCTATTCCTTGTGCACTGAAGCTTTCTTT.

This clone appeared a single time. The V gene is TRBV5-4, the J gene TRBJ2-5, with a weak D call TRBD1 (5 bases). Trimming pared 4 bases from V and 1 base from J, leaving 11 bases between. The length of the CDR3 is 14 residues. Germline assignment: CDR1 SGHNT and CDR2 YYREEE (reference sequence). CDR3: CASSLQGLQETQYF. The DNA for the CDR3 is TGTGCCAGCAGCCTCCAGGGTCTCCAAGAGACCCAGTACTTC.

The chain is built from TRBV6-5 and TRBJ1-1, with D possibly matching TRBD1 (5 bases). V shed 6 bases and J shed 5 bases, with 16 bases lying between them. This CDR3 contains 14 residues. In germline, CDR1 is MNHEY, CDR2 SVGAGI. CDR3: CASSPPGGWTEAFF. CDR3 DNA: TGTGCCAGCAGCCCGCCCGGGGGGTGGACTGAAGCTTTCTTT.

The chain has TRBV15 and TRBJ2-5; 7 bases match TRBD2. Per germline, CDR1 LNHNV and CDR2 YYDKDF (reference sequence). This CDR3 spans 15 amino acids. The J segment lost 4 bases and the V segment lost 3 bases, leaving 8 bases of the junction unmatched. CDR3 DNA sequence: TGTGCCACCAGCAGGAAGCGGGATGGGGGAGAGACCCAGTACTTC. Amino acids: CATSRKRDGGETQYF. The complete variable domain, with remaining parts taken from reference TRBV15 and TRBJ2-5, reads DAMVIQNPRYQVTQFGKPVTLSCSQTLNHNVMYWYQQKSSQAPKLLFHYYDKDFNNEADTPDNFQSRRPNTSFCFLDIRSPGLGDTAMYLCATSRKRDGGETQYFGPGTRLLVL.

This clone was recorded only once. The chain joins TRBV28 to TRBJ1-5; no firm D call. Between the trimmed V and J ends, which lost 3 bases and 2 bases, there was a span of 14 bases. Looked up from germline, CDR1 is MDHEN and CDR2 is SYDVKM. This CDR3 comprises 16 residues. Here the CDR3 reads CASSFGPDKGNQPQHF. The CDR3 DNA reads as TGTGCCAGCAGTTTCGGCCCAGACAAGGGCAATCAGCCCCAGCATTTT.

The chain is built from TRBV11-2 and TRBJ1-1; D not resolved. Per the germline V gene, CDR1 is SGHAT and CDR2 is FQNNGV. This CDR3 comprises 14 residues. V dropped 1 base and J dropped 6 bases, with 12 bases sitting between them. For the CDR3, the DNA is TGTGCCAGCAGCTTAGTAGGTGCGGGCTCTGAAGCTTTCTTT. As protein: CASSLVGAGSEAFF.

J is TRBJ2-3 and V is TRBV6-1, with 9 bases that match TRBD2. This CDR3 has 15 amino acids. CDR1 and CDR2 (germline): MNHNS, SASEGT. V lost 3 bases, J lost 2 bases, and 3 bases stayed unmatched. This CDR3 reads CASSDSSGATDTQYF. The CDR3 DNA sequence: TGTGCCAGCAGTGATTCTAGCGGGGCCACAGATACGCAGTATTTT.

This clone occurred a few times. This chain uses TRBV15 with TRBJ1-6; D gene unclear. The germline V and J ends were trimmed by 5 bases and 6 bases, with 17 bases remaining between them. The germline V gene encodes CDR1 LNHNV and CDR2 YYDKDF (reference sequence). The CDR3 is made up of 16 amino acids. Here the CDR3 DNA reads TGTGCCACCAGCCCCCTGGGTCCCCGCGGTAATTCACCCCTCCACTTT. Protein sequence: CATSPLGPRGNSPLHF.

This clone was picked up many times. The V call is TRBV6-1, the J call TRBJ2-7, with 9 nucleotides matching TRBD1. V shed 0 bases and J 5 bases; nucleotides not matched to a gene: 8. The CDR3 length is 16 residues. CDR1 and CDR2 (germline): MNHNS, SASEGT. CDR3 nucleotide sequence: TGTGCCAGCAGTGAAGCATCGGGACAGGGTGGAGACGAGCAGTACTTC. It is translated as CASSEASGQGGDEQYF.

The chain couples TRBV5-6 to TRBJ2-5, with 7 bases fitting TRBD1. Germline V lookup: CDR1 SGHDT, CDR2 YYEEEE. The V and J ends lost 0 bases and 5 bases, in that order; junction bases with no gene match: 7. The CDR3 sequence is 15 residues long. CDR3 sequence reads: CASSLAGGTRETQYF. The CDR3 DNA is TGTGCCAGCAGCTTGGCAGGGGGTACCCGGGAGACCCAGTACTTC.

As DNA, the CDR3 is TGTGCCAGCTCACTTACAGGGGGCCTATACAACACTGAAGCTTTCTTT. The encoded protein is CASSLTGGLYNTEAFF. The chain employs TRBV18 and TRBJ1-1, with 9 bases that match TRBD1. CDR1 is KGHSH, CDR2 LQKENI, per germline. Germline trimming cut 4 bases from V and 2 bases from J; bases unmatched to any gene: 8. The CDR3 sequence is 16 residues long.

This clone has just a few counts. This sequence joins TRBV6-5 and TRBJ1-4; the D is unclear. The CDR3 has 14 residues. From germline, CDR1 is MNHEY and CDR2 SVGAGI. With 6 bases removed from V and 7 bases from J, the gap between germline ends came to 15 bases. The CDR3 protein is CASSPDIVTEKLFF. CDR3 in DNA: TGTGCCAGCAGCCCTGACATCGTTACTGAAAAACTGTTTTTT.